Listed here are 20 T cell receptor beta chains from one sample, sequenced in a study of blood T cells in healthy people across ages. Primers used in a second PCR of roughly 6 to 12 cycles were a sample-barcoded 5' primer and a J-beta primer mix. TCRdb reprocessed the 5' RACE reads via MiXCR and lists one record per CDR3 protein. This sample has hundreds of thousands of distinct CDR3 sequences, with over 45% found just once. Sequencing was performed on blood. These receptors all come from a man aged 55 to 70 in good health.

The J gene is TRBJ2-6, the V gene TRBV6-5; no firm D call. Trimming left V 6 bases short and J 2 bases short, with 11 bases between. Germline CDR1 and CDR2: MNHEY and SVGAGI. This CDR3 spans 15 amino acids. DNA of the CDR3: TGTGCCAGCAGAAAGACCGAGGCTGGGGCCAACGTCCTGACTTTC. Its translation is CASRKTEAGANVLTF.

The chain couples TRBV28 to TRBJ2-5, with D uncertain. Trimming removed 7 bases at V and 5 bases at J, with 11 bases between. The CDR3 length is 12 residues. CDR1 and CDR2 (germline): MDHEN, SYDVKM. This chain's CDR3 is CASTTSSETQYF. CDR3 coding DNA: TGTGCCAGCACCACGTCCTCCGAGACCCAGTACTTC.

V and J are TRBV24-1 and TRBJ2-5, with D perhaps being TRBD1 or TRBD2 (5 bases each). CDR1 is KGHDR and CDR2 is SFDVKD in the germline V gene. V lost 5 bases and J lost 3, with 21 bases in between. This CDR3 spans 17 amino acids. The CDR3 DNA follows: TGTGCCACCAGTGCCCGTAGTGGGACGGGGTACAAAGAGACCCAGTACTTC. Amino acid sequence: CATSARSGTGYKETQYF.

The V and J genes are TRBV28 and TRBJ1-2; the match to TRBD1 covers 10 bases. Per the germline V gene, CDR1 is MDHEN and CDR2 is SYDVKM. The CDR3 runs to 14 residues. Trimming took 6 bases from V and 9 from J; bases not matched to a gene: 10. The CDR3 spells CASSATGGRWSYTF. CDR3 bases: TGTGCCAGCAGCGCGACAGGGGGCCGCTGGAGCTACACCTTC.

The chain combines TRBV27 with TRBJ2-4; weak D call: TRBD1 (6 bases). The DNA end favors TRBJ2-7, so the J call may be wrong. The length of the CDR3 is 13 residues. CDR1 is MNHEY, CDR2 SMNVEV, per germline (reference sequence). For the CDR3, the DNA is TGTGCCAGCAGTTCCCCAGGGGAGTACGAGCAGTACTTC. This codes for CASSSPGEYEQYF.

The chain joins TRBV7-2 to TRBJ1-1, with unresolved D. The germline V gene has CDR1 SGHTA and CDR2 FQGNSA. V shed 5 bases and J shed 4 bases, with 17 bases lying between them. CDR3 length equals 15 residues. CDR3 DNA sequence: TGTGCCAGCAGCCTAGGCGCGAGCTTGGGCACTGAAGCTTTCTTT. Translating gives CASSLGASLGTEAFF.

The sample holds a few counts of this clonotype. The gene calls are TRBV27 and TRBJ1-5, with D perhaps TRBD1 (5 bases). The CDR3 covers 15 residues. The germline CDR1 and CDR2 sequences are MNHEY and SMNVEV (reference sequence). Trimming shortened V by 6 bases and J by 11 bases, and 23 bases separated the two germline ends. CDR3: CASSHLRDALGSQHF. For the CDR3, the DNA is TGTGCCAGCAGCCACCTCCGGGACGCTTTAGGGTCCCAGCATTTT.

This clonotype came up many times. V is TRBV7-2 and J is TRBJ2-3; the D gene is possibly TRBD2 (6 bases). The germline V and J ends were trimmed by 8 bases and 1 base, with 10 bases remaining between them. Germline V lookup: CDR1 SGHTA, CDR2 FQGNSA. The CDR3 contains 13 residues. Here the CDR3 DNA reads TGTGCCAGCGTCTCGGGGGGCACAGATACGCAGTATTTT. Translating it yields CASVSGGTDTQYF.

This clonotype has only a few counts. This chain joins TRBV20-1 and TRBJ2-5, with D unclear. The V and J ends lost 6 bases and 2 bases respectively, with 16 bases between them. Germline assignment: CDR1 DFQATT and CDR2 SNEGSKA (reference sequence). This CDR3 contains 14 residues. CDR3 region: CSAPEHISQETQYF. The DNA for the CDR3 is TGCAGTGCGCCGGAGCACATTTCGCAAGAGACCCAGTACTTC.

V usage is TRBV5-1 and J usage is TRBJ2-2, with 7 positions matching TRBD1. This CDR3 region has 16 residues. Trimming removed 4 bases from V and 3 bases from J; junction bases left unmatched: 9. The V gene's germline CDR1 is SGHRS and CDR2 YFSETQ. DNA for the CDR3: TGCGCCAGCAGCCGGACAGGTCCCGGGGACACCGGGGAGCTGTTTTTT. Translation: CASSRTGPGDTGELFF.

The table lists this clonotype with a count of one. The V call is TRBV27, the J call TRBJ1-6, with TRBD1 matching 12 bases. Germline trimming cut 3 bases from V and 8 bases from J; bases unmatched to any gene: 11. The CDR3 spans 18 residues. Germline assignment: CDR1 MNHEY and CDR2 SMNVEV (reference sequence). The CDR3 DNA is TGTGCCAGCAGTTTTTTCCCGGGACAGGGGGCACCGGATTCACCCCTCCACTTT. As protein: CASSFFPGQGAPDSPLHF.

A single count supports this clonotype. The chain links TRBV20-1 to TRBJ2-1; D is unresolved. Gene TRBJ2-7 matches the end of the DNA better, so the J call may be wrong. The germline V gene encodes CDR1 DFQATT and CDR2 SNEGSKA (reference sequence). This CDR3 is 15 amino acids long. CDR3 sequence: CSAATPPSSYNEQYF. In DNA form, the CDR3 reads TGCAGTGCCGCGACTCCTCCGAGCTCCTACAATGAGCAGTACTTC.

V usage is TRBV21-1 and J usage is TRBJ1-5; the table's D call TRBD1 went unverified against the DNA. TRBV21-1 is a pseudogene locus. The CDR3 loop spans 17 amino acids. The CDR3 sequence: CASSKWTWTGWDQPQHF. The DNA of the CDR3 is TGTGCCAGCAGCAAATGGACTTGGACAGGGTGGGATCAGCCCCAGCATTTT.

CDR3 sequence: CASSRTMVGELFF. The DNA of the CDR3 is TGTGCCAGCAGCCGTACGATGGTCGGGGAGCTGTTTTTT. The chain has TRBV11-1 and TRBJ2-2; no definite D call. The V end lost 5 bases, the J end lost 7 bases, and 11 bases lay between the germline ends. CDR3 length: 13 amino acids. Germline assignment: CDR1 SGHAT and CDR2 FQDESV (reference sequence).

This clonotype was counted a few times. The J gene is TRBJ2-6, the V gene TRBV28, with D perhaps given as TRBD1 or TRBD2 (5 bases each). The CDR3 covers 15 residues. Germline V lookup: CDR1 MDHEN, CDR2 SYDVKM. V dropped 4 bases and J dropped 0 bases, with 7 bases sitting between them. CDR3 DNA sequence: TGTGCCAGCAGTTGGGACGTCTCTGGGGCCAACGTCCTGACTTTC. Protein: CASSWDVSGANVLTF.

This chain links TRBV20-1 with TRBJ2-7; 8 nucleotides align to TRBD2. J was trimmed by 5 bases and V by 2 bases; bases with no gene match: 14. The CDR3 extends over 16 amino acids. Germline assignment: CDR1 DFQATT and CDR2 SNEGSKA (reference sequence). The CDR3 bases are TGCAGTGCTAGACCAGGGAGGAGCGGGAGCGTGAACGAGCAGTACTTC. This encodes CSARPGRSGSVNEQYF.

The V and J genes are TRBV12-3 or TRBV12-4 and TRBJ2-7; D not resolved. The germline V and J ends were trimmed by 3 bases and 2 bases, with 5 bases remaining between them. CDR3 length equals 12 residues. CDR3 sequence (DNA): TGTGCCAGCAGTTTTGACCCCTACGAGCAGTACTTC. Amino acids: CASSFDPYEQYF.

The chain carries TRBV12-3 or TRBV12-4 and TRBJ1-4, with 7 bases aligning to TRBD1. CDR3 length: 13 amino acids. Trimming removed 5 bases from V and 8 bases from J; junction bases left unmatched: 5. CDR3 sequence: CASSLYRGEKLFF. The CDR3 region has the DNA TGTGCCAGCAGTCTATACAGGGGCGAAAAACTGTTTTTT.

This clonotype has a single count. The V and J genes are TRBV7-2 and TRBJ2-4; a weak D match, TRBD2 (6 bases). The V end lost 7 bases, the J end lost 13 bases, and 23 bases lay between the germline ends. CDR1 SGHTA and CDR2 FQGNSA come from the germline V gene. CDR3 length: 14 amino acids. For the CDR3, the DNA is TGTGCCAGCAACAAGGGACTGGACTACAATGAGCAGTACTTC. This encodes CASNKGLDYNEQYF.

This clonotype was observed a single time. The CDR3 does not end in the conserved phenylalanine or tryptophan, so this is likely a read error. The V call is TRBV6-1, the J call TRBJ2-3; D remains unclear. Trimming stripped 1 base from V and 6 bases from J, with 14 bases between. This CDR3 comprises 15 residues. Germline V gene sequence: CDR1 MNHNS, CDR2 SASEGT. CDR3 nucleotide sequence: TGTGCCAGCAGTGAAGACACAGTCCCTGGGGATACGCAGTATATT. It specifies CASSEDTVPGDTQYI.